A single sample gave rise to the 13 T cell receptor beta chains below, sequenced in a study of blood T cell repertoires in COVID-19. Assay used: immunoSEQ multiplex PCR; TCRdb lists only in-frame clones, some missing. The sample carries under 150,000 clones, less than 90% recorded once. Sequenced input: PBMCs or T cells enriched from blood (not recorded which). These receptors all come from a woman in her 50s who had recovered from COVID-19.

The V and J genes are TRBV4-1 and TRBJ1-1; D possibly corresponds to TRBD1 (6 bases). The ends were cut back, 1 base at V and 6 bases at J, with 9 bases in the middle. This CDR3 contains 13 residues. Germline-derived CDR1 and CDR2 are MGHRA and YSYEKL. CDR3: CASSQGGTPEAFF. The CDR3 DNA reads TGCGCCAGCAGCCAAGGGGGGACACCTGAAGCTTTCTTT.

This chain joins TRBV5-4 and TRBJ2-3, with 10 bases lining up with TRBD2. Per the germline V gene, CDR1 is SGHNT and CDR2 is YYREEE (reference sequence). V trimming: 4 bases; J trimming: 0 bases; junction bases outside the gene matches: 8. The CDR3 contains 17 residues. The CDR3 sequence: CASSLLLAGTSTDTQYF. The CDR3 DNA reads as TGTGCCAGCAGCCTACTACTAGCGGGGACTAGCACAGATACGCAGTATTTT.

The V call is TRBV5-4, the J call TRBJ2-3, with D possibly being TRBD2 (6 bases). Germline V lookup: CDR1 SGHNT, CDR2 YYREEE (reference sequence). V was clipped by 3 bases and J by 5 bases, with 13 bases between them. The CDR3 extends over 14 amino acids. The CDR3: CASSWGTGGDTQYF. Here the CDR3 DNA reads TGTGCCAGCAGCTGGGGGACCGGGGGAGATACGCAGTATTTT.

The rearrangement joins TRBV6-5 to TRBJ2-7; D remains ambiguous. CDR1 is MNHEY, CDR2 SVGAGI, per germline. This CDR3 has 14 amino acids. Trimming stripped 5 bases from V and 6 bases from J, with 17 bases between. CDR3 nucleotide sequence: TGTGCCAGCAGTACGAATCTGGCTCTGGTCGAGCAGTACTTC. It specifies CASSTNLALVEQYF.

This chain connects TRBV7-2 to TRBJ1-5, with D possibly being TRBD1 (5 bases). From germline, CDR1 is SGHTA and CDR2 FQGNSA. The CDR3 extends over 13 amino acids. V lost 4 bases to trimming and J lost 9 bases, with 13 bases between them. CDR3: CASSSREFGPQHF. The CDR3 DNA sequence: TGTGCCAGCAGCTCCAGGGAATTCGGGCCCCAGCATTTT.

This clone was seen only a few times. CDR3 region: CASSFGTGHAFF. The CDR3 coding sequence is TGTGCCAGCAGTTTTGGGACAGGGCACGCTTTCTTT. J is TRBJ1-1 and V is TRBV12-3 or TRBV12-4, with 9 bases identical to TRBD1. V dropped 3 bases and J dropped 11; count of bases not matched to a gene: 4. The CDR3 is 12 residues long.

The J gene is TRBJ1-4, the V gene TRBV6-5; perhaps TRBD1 as D (6 bases). Per the germline V gene, CDR1 is MNHEY and CDR2 is SVGAGI. Trimming removed 5 bases at V and 4 bases at J, with 11 bases between. The CDR3 runs 14 residues. CDR3: CASSTGQFNEKLFF. The CDR3 DNA sequence: TGTGCCAGCAGTACAGGACAGTTTAATGAAAAACTGTTTTTT.

This clone was seen a few times. The V call is TRBV19, the J call TRBJ1-2; D not resolved. The germline CDR1 and CDR2 sequences are LNHDA and SQIVND (reference sequence). The ends were cut back, 7 bases at V and 6 bases at J, with 27 bases in the middle. The CDR3 totals 17 residues. The CDR3 DNA reads TGTGCCAGTACCCTAGCTGGCTATCTCACCTCGCTCGATGGCTACACCTTC. It translates to CASTLAGYLTSLDGYTF.

The gene calls are TRBV7-9 and TRBJ1-5; D remains unclear. The CDR3 loop spans 13 amino acids. Germline values: CDR1 SEHNR, CDR2 FQNEAQ (reference sequence). Trimming cost V 5 bases and J 6 bases, with 11 bases left between them. CDR3 region: CASSPGESQPQHF. Written as DNA, the CDR3 is TGTGCCAGCAGCCCCGGGGAGAGTCAGCCCCAGCATTTT.

The chain joins TRBV27 to TRBJ2-7, with a tentative D call TRBD1 (6 bases). Trimming shortened V by 3 bases and J by 2 bases, and 14 bases separated the two germline ends. This CDR3 has 15 residues. CDR1 and CDR2 from the germline V gene are MNHEY and SMNVEV (reference sequence). The CDR3 region has the DNA TGTGCCAGCAGTTTTTTTGGGGGCGCCGCCTACGAGCAGTACTTC. Its protein product is CASSFFGGAAYEQYF.

This rearrangement joins TRBV19 to TRBJ2-4; TRBD1 aligns across 11 bases. Germline assignment: CDR1 LNHDA and CDR2 SQIVND (reference sequence). J was trimmed by 9 bases and V by 5 bases; bases with no gene match: 15. CDR3 length: 17 amino acids. The CDR3 nucleotides are TGTGCCAGTAGTTCCGGGACAGGGGGGCTCATTGAGAGCATTCAGTACTTC. Translating gives CASSSGTGGLIESIQYF.

This clone was counted once. The rearrangement uses TRBV29-1 and TRBJ2-7; either TRBD1 or TRBD2 may fit D (5 bases each). Trimming pared 7 bases from V and 2 bases from J, leaving 15 bases between. Germline V gene sequence: CDR1 SQVTM, CDR2 ANQGSEA. The CDR3 consists of 13 residues. The CDR3 loop is CSAEGGAPYEQYF. The CDR3 DNA reads TGCAGCGCTGAGGGTGGGGCACCCTACGAGCAGTACTTC.

This chain uses TRBV20-1 with TRBJ2-2; 7 bases agree with TRBD2. CDR1 and CDR2 (germline): DFQATT, SNEGSKA (reference sequence). The CDR3 covers 15 residues. The V segment lost 3 bases and the J segment 5 bases; nucleotides outside the gene matches: 9. The CDR3: CSASRAGMVTGELFF. The DNA for the CDR3 is TGCAGTGCTAGTCGAGCGGGGATGGTTACCGGGGAGCTGTTTTTT.